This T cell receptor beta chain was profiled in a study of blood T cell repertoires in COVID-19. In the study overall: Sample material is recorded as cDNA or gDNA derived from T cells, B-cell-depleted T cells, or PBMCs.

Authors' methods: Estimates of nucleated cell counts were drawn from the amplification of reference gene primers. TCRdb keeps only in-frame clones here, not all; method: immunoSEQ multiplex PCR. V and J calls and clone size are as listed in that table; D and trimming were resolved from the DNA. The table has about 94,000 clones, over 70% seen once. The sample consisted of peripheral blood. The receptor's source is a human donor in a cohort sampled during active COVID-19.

The CDR3 region is CASSSREGSYNEQFF. The CDR3 region has the DNA TGTGCCAGCAGCTCCCGTGAGGGCTCCTACAATGAGCAGTTCTTC. The V and J genes are TRBV5-4 and TRBJ2-1, with D perhaps TRBD2 (5 bases). The CDR3 covers 15 residues. V shed 3 bases and J shed 0 bases, with 10 bases lying between them. Germline loops: CDR1 SGHNT, CDR2 YYREEE (reference sequence). The full variable domain, rest sourced from reference TRBV5-4 and TRBJ2-1, is ETGVTQSPTHLIKTRGQQVTLRCSSQSGHNTVSWYQQALGQGPQFIFQYYREEENGRGNFPPRFSGLQFPNYSSELNVNALELDDSALYLCASSSREGSYNEQFFGPGTRLTVL.